Shown below are 8 T cell receptor beta chains from a single sample sequenced in a study of OX40 agonist ivuxolimab in advanced cancers. Data came from immunoSEQ multiplex PCR; TCRdb stores just in-frame clones and leaves some out. The repertoire has tens of thousands of clones, roughly 77% of them found once; the top ten carry 18%. The sample here was CD4+ or CD8+ T cells sorted from blood, taken in a trial of the OX40 agonist ivuxolimab. The receptors derive from an adult with an advanced solid tumor such as melanoma, head and neck, liver or kidney cancer.

The genes are TRBV6-4 and TRBJ2-2; D may be TRBD1 (5 bases). V shed 4 bases and J shed 1 base, with 7 bases lying between them. Germline CDR1 and CDR2: MRHNA and SNTAGT. The CDR3 has 14 amino acids. The CDR3 sequence is CASSVTVNTGELFF. The DNA for the CDR3 is TGTGCCAGCAGTGTGACAGTGAACACCGGGGAGCTGTTTTTT.

The rearrangement links TRBV29-1 to TRBJ2-2; TRBD2 matches at 7 bases. CDR3 length: 15 residues. The germline gives CDR1 SQVTM, CDR2 ANQGSEA. The V gene end was trimmed by 5 bases and the J gene end by 4 bases; junction bases not matched to a gene: 10. The CDR3, as DNA: TGCAGCGTTTTCTCGGTGACTAGCAGCACCGGGGAGCTGTTTTTT. Translated, it gives CSVFSVTSSTGELFF.

V usage is TRBV11-2 and J usage is TRBJ2-5; 7 bases match TRBD2. The J call may not be correct, given that the DNA end is closer to TRBJ2-7. Germline lookup yields CDR1 SGHAT and CDR2 FQNNGV. The CDR3 contains 12 residues. The CDR3 loop is CATARLAGEQYF. CDR3 bases: TGTGCCACTGCGAGACTAGCAGGCGAGCAGTACTTC.

The rearrangement uses TRBV19 and TRBJ1-1; TRBD1 aligns across 7 bases. CDR1 is LNHDA, CDR2 SQIVND, per germline (reference sequence). After removal of 7 bases from V and 1 base from J, the junction contained 6 bases not matched to a gene. This CDR3 contains 14 residues. The CDR3, as DNA: TGTGCCAGTACCGACAGGGTCTCGAACACTGAAGCTTTCTTT. Translation gives CASTDRVSNTEAFF.

This clone showed up just a few times. The chain combines TRBV29-1 with TRBJ2-1, with 13 positions matching TRBD2. This CDR3 has 17 amino acids. Losses at the gene ends were 4 bases for V and 9 bases for J; bases not matched to a gene: 15. Germline V gene sequence: CDR1 SQVTM, CDR2 ANQGSEA. CDR3 loop: CSVGDPGTSGKGGEQFF. The DNA for the CDR3 is TGCAGCGTTGGGGACCCCGGGACTAGCGGGAAAGGGGGTGAGCAGTTCTTC.

The CDR3 spells CASSQDRLAGSRAYEQYF. The CDR3 nucleotides read TGCGCCAGCAGCCAAGATAGACTAGCGGGGTCCCGGGCTTACGAGCAGTACTTC. The V gene is TRBV4-3, the J gene TRBJ2-7; 11 bases agree with TRBD2. Germline V gene data show CDR1 as LGHNA and CDR2 as YSLEER. The V and J ends lost 0 bases and 4 bases, in that order; junction bases with no gene match: 11. The CDR3 covers 18 residues.

This rearrangement joins TRBV7-9 to TRBJ2-1, with a weak D call TRBD2 (6 bases). Germline loops: CDR1 SEHNR, CDR2 FQNEAQ (reference sequence). Trimming left V 3 bases short and J 8 bases short, with 14 bases between. The CDR3 is 14 residues long. CDR3 amino acids: CASSLTGARDEQFF. CDR3 in DNA: TGTGCCAGCAGCTTGACGGGAGCCAGGGATGAGCAGTTCTTC. The full variable domain, rest sourced from reference TRBV7-9 and TRBJ2-1, is DTGVSQNPRHKITKRGQNVTFRCDPISEHNRLYWYRQTLGQGPEFLTYFQNEAQLEKSRLLSDRFSAERPKGSFSTLEIQRTEQGDSAMYLCASSLTGARDEQFFGPGTRLTVL.

The chain recombines TRBV7-9 with TRBJ1-2, with TRBD1 matching 7 bases. The V segment lost 5 bases and the J segment 2 bases; nucleotides outside the gene matches: 5. The germline gives CDR1 SEHNR, CDR2 FQNEAQ (reference sequence). This CDR3 region has 14 residues. CDR3 loop: CASSPGQENYGYTF. CDR3 sequence (DNA): TGTGCCAGCAGCCCAGGACAGGAGAACTATGGCTACACCTTC.